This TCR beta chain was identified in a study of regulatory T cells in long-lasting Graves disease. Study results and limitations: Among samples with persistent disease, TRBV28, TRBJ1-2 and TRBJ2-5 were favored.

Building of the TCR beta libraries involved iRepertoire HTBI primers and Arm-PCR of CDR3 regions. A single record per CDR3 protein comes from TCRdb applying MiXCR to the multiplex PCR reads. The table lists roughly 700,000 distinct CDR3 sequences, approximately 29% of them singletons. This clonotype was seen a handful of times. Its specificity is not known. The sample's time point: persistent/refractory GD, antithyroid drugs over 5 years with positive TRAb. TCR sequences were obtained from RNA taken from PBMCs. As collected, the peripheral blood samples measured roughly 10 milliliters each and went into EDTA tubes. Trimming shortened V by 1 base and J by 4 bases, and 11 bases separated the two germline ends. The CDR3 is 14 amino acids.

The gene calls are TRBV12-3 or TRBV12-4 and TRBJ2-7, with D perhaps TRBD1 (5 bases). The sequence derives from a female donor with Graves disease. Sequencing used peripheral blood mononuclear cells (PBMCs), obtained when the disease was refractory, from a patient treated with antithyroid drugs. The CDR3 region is CASSLGQGKYEQYF. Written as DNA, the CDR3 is TGTGCCAGCAGTTTAGGTCAGGGAAAGTACGAGCAGTACTTC.